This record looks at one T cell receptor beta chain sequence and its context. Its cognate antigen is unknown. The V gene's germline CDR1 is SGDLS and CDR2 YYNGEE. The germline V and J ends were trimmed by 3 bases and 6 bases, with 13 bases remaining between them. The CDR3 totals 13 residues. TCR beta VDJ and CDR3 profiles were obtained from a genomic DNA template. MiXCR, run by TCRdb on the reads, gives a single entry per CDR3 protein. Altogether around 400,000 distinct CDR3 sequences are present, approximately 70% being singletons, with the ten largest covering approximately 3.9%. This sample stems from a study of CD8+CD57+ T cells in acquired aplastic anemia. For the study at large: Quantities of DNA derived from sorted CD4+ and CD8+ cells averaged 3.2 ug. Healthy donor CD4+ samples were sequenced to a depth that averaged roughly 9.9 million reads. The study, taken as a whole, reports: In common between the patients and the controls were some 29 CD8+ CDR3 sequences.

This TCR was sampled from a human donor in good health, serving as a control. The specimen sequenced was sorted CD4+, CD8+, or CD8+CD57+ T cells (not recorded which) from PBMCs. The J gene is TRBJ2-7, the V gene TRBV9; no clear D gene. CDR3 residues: CASSGDGTREQYF. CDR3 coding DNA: TGTGCCAGCAGCGGAGACGGTACTCGCGAGCAGTACTTC.